The 25 T cell receptor beta chains below were found in one sample sequenced in a study of T cells in localized non-small cell lung cancer. Only in-frame clones appear in the TCRdb table, and some are missing; sequencing was by immunoSEQ multiplex PCR. Among roughly 900 clones listed, roughly 21% were seen once. This material consisted of normal lung tissue next to the tumor, taken before any cancer treatment. Source of these receptors: a male donor aged 60 or over with stage I lung adenocarcinoma.

This clone is medium-sized (0.01 to 0.1%) within its sample. The chain carries TRBV9 and TRBJ2-2, with D uncertain. CDR1 SGDLS and CDR2 YYNGEE come from the germline V gene. The CDR3 spans 16 residues. V shed 0 bases and J shed 0 bases, with 9 bases lying between them. The CDR3 loop reads CASSVGPGTNTGELFF. Here the CDR3 DNA reads TGTGCCAGCAGCGTAGGGCCAGGAACGAACACCGGGGAGCTGTTTTTT.

The V gene is TRBV29-1, the J gene TRBJ2-5; 7 bases are shared with TRBD2. The V gene's germline CDR1 is SQVTM and CDR2 ANQGSEA. The CDR3 sequence is 14 residues long. V lost 5 bases, J lost 0 bases, and 6 bases stayed unmatched. The CDR3 loop reads CSVRGEGYQETQYF. Here the CDR3 DNA reads TGCAGCGTTCGGGGGGAGGGTTACCAAGAGACCCAGTACTTC.

A remark on this clone: At one boundary the junction diverges from the germline segment, which might be a read error. V and J are TRBV11-3 and TRBJ2-1; 9 nucleotides align to TRBD1. Germline-derived CDR1 and CDR2 are SGHNT and YENEEA. This CDR3 has 15 amino acids. The CDR3 DNA reads as TGTGCTAGCAGCCCCAGGGGACAGGGTCGGAATGAGCAGTTCTTC. It encodes CASSPRGQGRNEQFF.

This sequence joins TRBV6-8 and TRBJ1-1, with no clear D. Germline-derived CDR1 and CDR2 are MNHGY and SAAAGT. CDR3 length: 13 amino acids. Trimming cost V 9 bases and J 1 base, with 12 bases left between them. The CDR3 nucleotides are TGTGCCAGTCAGTGGCAAGAGAACACTGAAGCTTTCTTT. This sequence encodes CASQWQENTEAFF.

This clone was counted only a few times. This chain connects TRBV9 to TRBJ2-3; either TRBD1 or TRBD2 may fit D (5 bases each). Trimming stripped 4 bases from V and 0 bases from J, with 12 bases between. Per germline, CDR1 SGDLS and CDR2 YYNGEE. CDR3 length equals 15 residues. The DNA of the CDR3 is TGTGCCAGCAGCCCTTTTGGGGGAAGCACAGATACGCAGTATTTT. It encodes CASSPFGGSTDTQYF.

V gene TRBV11-3 combines with J gene TRBJ2-2; 9 positions agree with TRBD1. The CDR3 sequence is 15 residues long. Germline-derived CDR1 and CDR2 are SGHNT and YENEEA. With V trimmed by 5 bases and J by 4 bases, 5 bases remained unmatched. The chain's CDR3 is CASSLRQGGTGELFF. As DNA, the CDR3 is TGTGCCAGCAGCCTACGACAGGGGGGCACCGGGGAGCTGTTTTTT. The whole variable domain, remainder taken from reference TRBV11-3 and TRBJ2-2, is EAGVVQSPRYKIIEKKQPVAFWCNPISGHNTLYWYLQNLGQGPELLIRYENEEAVDDSQLPKDRFSAERLKGVDSTLKIQPAELGDSAVYLCASSLRQGGTGELFFGEGSRLTVL.

This clone occurred a few times. V usage is TRBV29-1 and J usage is TRBJ1-2, with D possibly matching TRBD1 (6 bases). Germline V gives CDR1 SQVTM, CDR2 ANQGSEA. The CDR3 consists of 16 residues. Trimming cost V 4 bases and J 4 bases, with 22 bases left between them. The CDR3 region has the DNA TGCAGCGTTGCCTTGGGGGTCCCAGGGGTCCCCTATGGCTACACCTTC. This codes for CSVALGVPGVPYGYTF. Supplemented by reference TRBV29-1 and TRBJ1-2, the full variable domain reads SAVISQKPSRDICQRGTSLTIQCQVDSQVTMMFWYRQQPGQSLTLIATANQGSEATYESGFVIDKFPISRPNLTFSTLTVSNMSPEDSSIYLCSVALGVPGVPYGYTFGSGTRLTVV.

This chain links TRBV28 with TRBJ1-2; tentatively, D is TRBD1 (6 bases). The length of the CDR3 is 15 residues. The V end lost 6 bases, the J end lost 5 bases, and 19 bases lay between the germline ends. Germline assignment: CDR1 MDHEN and CDR2 SYDVKM. The CDR3 loop reads CASRLTGGVQYGYTF. CDR3 bases: TGTGCCAGCAGGTTGACAGGTGGGGTACAATATGGCTACACCTTC.

This clone was found a few times. This rearrangement joins TRBV6-8 to TRBJ2-3, with 8 bases lining up with TRBD2. Germline V lookup: CDR1 MNHGY, CDR2 SAAAGT. The CDR3 totals 16 residues. With V trimmed by 6 bases and J by 2 bases, 10 bases remained unmatched. CDR3: CASSLWVAGTTDTQYF. For the CDR3, the DNA is TGTGCCAGCAGCCTCTGGGTAGCGGGGACCACAGATACGCAGTATTTT.

This clone is deemed large. This chain uses TRBV15 with TRBJ2-7; D ambiguous. The V gene's germline CDR1 is LNHNV and CDR2 YYDKDF (reference sequence). The V end was cut by 5 bases, the J end by 9 bases, with 32 bases between. This CDR3 spans 18 amino acids. The CDR3 coding sequence is TGTGCCACCAGCGAGCGACCGAACAACCATCCCGTGGAAACCTGGCAGTACTTC. Amino acid sequence: CATSERPNNHPVETWQYF. Complete variable domain (other parts from reference TRBV15 and TRBJ2-7): DAMVIQNPRYQVTQFGKPVTLSCSQTLNHNVMYWYQQKSSQAPKLLFHYYDKDFNNEADTPDNFQSRRPNTSFCFLDIRSPGLGDTAMYLCATSERPNNHPVETWQYFGPGTRLTVT.

The chain uses TRBV28 and TRBJ1-5; D is unresolved. Germline lookup yields CDR1 MDHEN and CDR2 SYDVKM. There are 12 residues in the CDR3. The V end lost 2 bases, the J end lost 6 bases, and 5 bases lay between the germline ends. The CDR3 region has the DNA TGTGCCAGCAGTTTAAGGGTTCAGCCCCAGCATTTT. It translates to CASSLRVQPQHF.

This clone turned up a few times. This sequence joins TRBV11-3 and TRBJ1-5; unclear D gene. V was clipped by 7 bases and J by 2 bases, with 18 bases between them. Germline assignment: CDR1 SGHNT and CDR2 YENEEA. The CDR3 runs to 16 residues. The CDR3 nucleotides are TGTGCCAGCAACCTTCAGGCGTTGGGTCGCAATCAGCCCCAGCATTTT. This translates into CASNLQALGRNQPQHF.

By proportion, this clone is large (0.1 to 1%). J is TRBJ2-7 and V is TRBV28; D gene uncertain. Per germline, CDR1 MDHEN and CDR2 SYDVKM. Trimming pared 1 base from V and 1 base from J, leaving 5 bases between. The CDR3 covers 13 residues. The CDR3 loop is CASSLSPSYEQYF. In nucleotides, the CDR3 is TGTGCCAGCAGTTTATCGCCTTCCTACGAGCAGTACTTC.

Only a few counts were recorded for this clone. The chain joins TRBV6-8 to TRBJ1-3; D not resolved. This CDR3 spans 16 amino acids. Germline V gene sequence: CDR1 MNHGY, CDR2 SAAAGT. V was clipped by 2 bases and J by 0 bases, with 11 bases between them. CDR3 bases: TGTGCCAGCAGTTACCGGCGGTTGAGCTCTGGAAACACCATATATTTT. Its protein product is CASSYRRLSSGNTIYF.

As concerns this clone: The same CDR3 arises from other DNA sequences in this sample as well. The rearrangement uses TRBV28 and TRBJ1-5; D not certain. V gave up 3 bases and J gave up 0 bases, with 9 bases separating them. CDR1 is MDHEN and CDR2 is SYDVKM in the germline V gene. The CDR3 consists of 15 residues. As DNA, the CDR3 is TGTGCCAGCAGTTTCTCCGACGGTAGCAATCAGCCCCAGCATTTT. Translating gives CASSFSDGSNQPQHF.

This clone was observed a few times. This sequence joins TRBV11-3 and TRBJ1-1, with TRBD1 identical over 10 bases. Germline CDR1 is SGHNT and CDR2 is YENEEA. Germline trimming cut 3 bases from V and 6 bases from J; bases unmatched to any gene: 4. This CDR3 is built from 14 residues. As DNA, the CDR3 is TGTGCCAGCAGCTTGGACAGGGGGAGGGCTGAAGCTTTCTTT. Its protein product is CASSLDRGRAEAFF.

V usage is TRBV11-3 and J usage is TRBJ2-7; possibly TRBD2 for D (5 bases). The germline CDR1 and CDR2 sequences are SGHNT and YENEEA. The CDR3 spans 14 residues. V lost 3 bases to trimming and J lost 3 bases, with 12 bases between them. The CDR3 sequence: CASSLGDKHYEQYF. Written as DNA, the CDR3 is TGTGCCAGCAGCTTGGGAGACAAACACTACGAGCAGTACTTC. Full variable domain (remainder filled in from reference TRBV11-3 and TRBJ2-7): EAGVVQSPRYKIIEKKQPVAFWCNPISGHNTLYWYLQNLGQGPELLIRYENEEAVDDSQLPKDRFSAERLKGVDSTLKIQPAELGDSAVYLCASSLGDKHYEQYFGPGTRLTVT.

This clone showed up just a few times. The rearrangement uses TRBV6-8 and TRBJ1-2; D unclear. CDR1 MNHGY and CDR2 SAAAGT come from the germline V gene. The CDR3 is 13 amino acids. The V end was cut by 7 bases, the J end by 5 bases, with 14 bases between. The CDR3: CASTHLREYGYTF. The DNA of the CDR3 is TGTGCCAGCACCCACCTAAGGGAGTATGGCTACACCTTC.

The chain recombines TRBV6-8 with TRBJ1-1; no clear D. CDR1 and CDR2 (germline): MNHGY, SAAAGT. Trimming removed 4 bases at V and 5 bases at J, with 14 bases between. The CDR3 has 14 amino acids. CDR3: CASSSIPPRTEAFF. In DNA form, the CDR3 reads TGTGCCAGCAGTTCTATCCCCCCGAGGACTGAAGCTTTCTTT.

The chain recombines TRBV11-3 with TRBJ1-2, with 8 bases aligning to TRBD1. The CDR3 spans 19 residues. Germline CDR1 SGHNT, CDR2 YENEEA. The V segment lost 4 bases and the J segment 1 base; nucleotides outside the gene matches: 17. The chain's CDR3 is CASSSSRSGTGDLNYGYTF. CDR3 bases: TGTGCCAGCAGCTCCTCACGGTCCGGGACAGGAGACCTTAACTATGGCTACACCTTC.

The table lists this clone with a few counts. The chain is built from TRBV11-3 and TRBJ1-1; D is possibly TRBD1 (5 bases). This CDR3 is 15 amino acids long. The germline V and J ends were trimmed by 5 bases and 7 bases, with 20 bases remaining between them. Germline V CDR1 and CDR2: SGHNT, YENEEA. Here the CDR3 reads CASSPYGLLGVEAFF. The CDR3 nucleotides are TGTGCCAGCAGCCCTTACGGGCTACTGGGGGTTGAAGCTTTCTTT.

The table lists this clone with a few counts. The chain recombines TRBV19 with TRBJ1-1, with D possibly matching TRBD1 (5 bases). Per germline, CDR1 LNHDA and CDR2 SQIVND (reference sequence). Trimming cost V 3 bases and J 0 bases, with 14 bases left between them. This CDR3 has 16 amino acids. The CDR3 spells CASSIRQGVMNTEAFF. CDR3 coding DNA: TGTGCCAGTAGTATTAGGCAGGGTGTGATGAACACTGAAGCTTTCTTT. Looking up the rest from reference TRBV19 and TRBJ1-1 gives the full variable domain: DGGITQSPKYLFRKEGQNVTLSCEQNLNHDAMYWYRQDPGQGLRLIYYSQIVNDFQKGDIAEGYSVSREKKESFPLTVTSAQKNPTAFYLCASSIRQGVMNTEAFFGQGTRLTVV.

J is TRBJ2-2 and V is TRBV9; maybe TRBD1 (6 bases). CDR3 length: 14 residues. Deletions cut 4 bases from V and 1 base from J, with 8 bases between. The germline V gene has CDR1 SGDLS and CDR2 YYNGEE. CDR3 nucleotide sequence: TGTGCCAGCAGCCTGGGACAGAACACCGGGGAGCTGTTTTTT. Protein product: CASSLGQNTGELFF.

This clone is termed medium-sized. This chain connects TRBV11-3 to TRBJ1-2; possible D gene TRBD1, 5 bases. The CDR3 has 16 residues. Germline values: CDR1 SGHNT, CDR2 YENEEA. Trimming took 5 bases from V and 3 from J, leaving 19 bases between them. The CDR3 is CASSQQAGTAYYGYTF. Here the CDR3 DNA reads TGTGCCAGCAGCCAGCAAGCGGGGACCGCGTACTATGGCTACACCTTC. The entire variable domain, with the rest obtained from reference TRBV11-3 and TRBJ1-2, is as follows: EAGVVQSPRYKIIEKKQPVAFWCNPISGHNTLYWYLQNLGQGPELLIRYENEEAVDDSQLPKDRFSAERLKGVDSTLKIQPAELGDSAVYLCASSQQAGTAYYGYTFGSGTRLTVV.

In this sample, this clone turned up a few times. V and J are TRBV30 and TRBJ1-2; 12 nucleotides agree with TRBD1. Trimming removed 2 bases from V and 11 bases from J; junction bases left unmatched: 9. Germline CDR1 GTSNPN, CDR2 SVGIG (reference sequence). This CDR3 has 14 amino acids. As DNA, the CDR3 is TGTGCCTGGAGTATATCGGGACAGGGGGCTGGGTACACCTTC. It specifies CAWSISGQGAGYTF. Full variable domain (rest looked up from reference TRBV30 and TRBJ1-2): SQTIHQWPATLVQPVGSPLSLECTVEGTSNPNLYWYRQAAGRGLQLLFYSVGIGQISSEVPQNLSASRPQDRQFILSSKKLLLSDSGFYLCAWSISGQGAGYTFGSGTRLTVV.